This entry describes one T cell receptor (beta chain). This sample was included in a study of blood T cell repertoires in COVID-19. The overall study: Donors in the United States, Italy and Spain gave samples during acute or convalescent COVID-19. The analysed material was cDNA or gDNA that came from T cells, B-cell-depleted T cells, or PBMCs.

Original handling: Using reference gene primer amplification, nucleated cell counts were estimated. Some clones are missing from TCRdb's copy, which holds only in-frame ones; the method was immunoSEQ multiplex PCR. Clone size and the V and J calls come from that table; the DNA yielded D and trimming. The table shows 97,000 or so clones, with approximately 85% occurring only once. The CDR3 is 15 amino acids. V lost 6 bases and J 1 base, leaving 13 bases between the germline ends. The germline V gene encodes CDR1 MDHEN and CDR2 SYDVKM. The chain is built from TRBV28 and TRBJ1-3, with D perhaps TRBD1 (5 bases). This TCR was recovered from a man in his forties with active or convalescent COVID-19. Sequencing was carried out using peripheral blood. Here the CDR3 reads CASRSPGGSGNTIYF. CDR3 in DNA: TGTGCCAGCAGGTCTCCGGGGGGATCTGGAAACACCATATATTTT.